Below, 6 T cell receptor beta chains from the same sample are listed, as sequenced in a study of T cells after yellow fever vaccination. TCRdb reprocessed the 5' RACE reads via MiXCR and lists one record per CDR3 protein. The sample holds fewer than 400,000 distinct CDR3 sequences, around 6.5% seen once. Specimen: PBMCs, collected 5 days after the yellow fever booster vaccination. All receptors derive from a man under 40 who received the YFV17D yellow fever vaccine.

The chain couples TRBV9 to TRBJ1-3, with D hard to call. Trimming cost V 1 base and J 0 bases, with 20 bases left between them. This CDR3 is built from 19 residues. Germline loops: CDR1 SGDLS, CDR2 YYNGEE. CDR3 residues: CASSVSPLNYGISGNTIYF. Here the CDR3 DNA reads TGTGCCAGCAGCGTAAGCCCGCTCAATTACGGCATCTCTGGAAACACCATATATTTT. The entire variable domain, with the rest obtained from reference TRBV9 and TRBJ1-3, is as follows: DSGVTQTPKHLITATGQRVTLRCSPRSGDLSVYWYQQSLDQGLQFLIQYYNGEERAKGNILERFSAQQFPDLHSELNLSSLELGDSALYFCASSVSPLNYGISGNTIYFGEGSWLTVV.

There are a few counts of this clonotype. This chain uses TRBV7-2 with TRBJ1-4, with 7 bases that match TRBD1. CDR1 and CDR2 from the germline V gene are SGHTA and FQGNSA. CDR3 size: 13 residues. J lost 8 bases, V lost 4 bases, and 4 bases had no gene match. CDR3: CASSSGTEEKLFF. DNA for the CDR3: TGTGCCAGCAGCTCAGGGACAGAAGAAAAACTGTTTTTT. Combining the CDR3 with reference TRBV7-2 and TRBJ1-4 gives the whole variable domain GAGVSQSPSNKVTEKGKDVELRCDPISGHTALYWYRQSLGQGLEFLIYFQGNSAPDKSGLPSDRFSAERTGGSVSTLTIQRTQQEDSAVYLCASSSGTEEKLFFGSGTQLSVL.

The sample holds many counts of this clonotype. The chain carries TRBV6-2 or TRBV6-3 and TRBJ2-7, with no clear D. The CDR3 loop spans 15 amino acids. In germline, CDR1 is MNHEY, CDR2 SVGEGT. V was shortened by 7 bases and J by 1 base, with 17 bases between the two germline ends. The CDR3 region has the DNA TGTGCCAGCACCTTCCACCCGTTGGGGTCCTACGAGCAGTACTTC. It codes for CASTFHPLGSYEQYF.

V and J are TRBV3-1 and TRBJ2-3, with D possibly matching TRBD2 (6 bases). The germline V and J ends were trimmed by 4 bases and 11 bases, with 16 bases remaining between them. Germline CDR1 is LGHDT and CDR2 is YNNKEL (reference sequence). CDR3 length equals 13 residues. The CDR3 bases are TGTGCCAGCAGCCGCCCAACCGAGGGAGGGCAGTATTTT. It is translated as CASSRPTEGGQYF.

Concerning this clonotype: A read error may explain this, as a much larger clone is one base away. The chain joins TRBV5-1 to TRBJ2-1; 9 positions agree with TRBD1. CDR3 length: 15 residues. The V gene's germline CDR1 is SGHRS and CDR2 YFSETQ. CDR3 DNA: TGCGCCAGCGGCTTGGGCGGGACAGGGTACAATGAGCAGTTCTTC. Protein product: CASGLGGTGYNEQFF.

The chain uses TRBV28 and TRBJ2-7; TRBD1 matches at 11 bases. Germline loops: CDR1 MDHEN, CDR2 SYDVKM. The CDR3 contains 17 residues. V gave up 4 bases and J gave up 5 bases; unmatched junction bases: 13. CDR3 DNA sequence: TGTGCCAGCAGTTCCCTAATGATATCGGGACAGGGGGACGAGCAGTACTTC. Protein: CASSSLMISGQGDEQYF.